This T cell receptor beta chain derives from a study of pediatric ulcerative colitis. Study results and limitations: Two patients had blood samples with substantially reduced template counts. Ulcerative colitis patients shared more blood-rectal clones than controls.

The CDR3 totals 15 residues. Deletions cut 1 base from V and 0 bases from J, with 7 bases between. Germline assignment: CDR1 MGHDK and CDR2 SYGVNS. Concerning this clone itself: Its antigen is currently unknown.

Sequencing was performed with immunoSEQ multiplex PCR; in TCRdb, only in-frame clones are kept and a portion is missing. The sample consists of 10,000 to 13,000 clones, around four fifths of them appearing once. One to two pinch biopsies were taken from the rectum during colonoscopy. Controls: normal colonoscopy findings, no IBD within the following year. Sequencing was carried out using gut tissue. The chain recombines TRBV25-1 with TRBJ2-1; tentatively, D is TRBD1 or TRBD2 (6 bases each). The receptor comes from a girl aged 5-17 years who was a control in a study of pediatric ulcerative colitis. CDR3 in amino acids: CASSEWGASYNEQFF. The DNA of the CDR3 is TGTGCCAGCAGTGAATGGGGGGCCTCCTACAATGAGCAGTTCTTC.